Shown below are 10 T cell receptor beta chains from a single sample sequenced in a study of OX40 agonist ivuxolimab in advanced cancers. Receptor libraries were prepared by the immunoSEQ multiplex PCR assay. In TCRdb, the immuneACCESS table is reduced to in-frame sequences with V and J assigned. These tables do not hold every clone; where another copy was compared, an unresolved V gene accounts for under half, and the others remain unexplained. In this sample the table shows 45,000 to 60,000 clones, 89% of which occur a single time. The top ten constitute roughly 5.7% of the sample. This specimen consisted of CD4+ or CD8+ T cells sorted from blood, obtained in a trial of the OX40 agonist ivuxolimab. The receptor set was obtained from an adult with an advanced solid tumor such as melanoma, head and neck, liver or kidney cancer.

V gene TRBV7-9 combines with J gene TRBJ1-1, with 10 bases aligning to TRBD1. Germline V gene lookup returns CDR1 SEHNR and CDR2 FQNEAQ (reference sequence). This CDR3 is built from 15 residues. V lost 5 bases and J lost 4; bases outside the gene matches: 7. DNA of the CDR3: TGTGCCAGCAGCACAAGGACAGGGGGTGGCACTGAAGCTTTCTTT. Encoded protein: CASSTRTGGGTEAFF.

V and J are TRBV4-1 and TRBJ2-2; TRBD2 aligns across 9 bases. Germline CDR1 reads MGHRA; CDR2 reads YSYEKL. Losses at the gene ends were 1 base for V and 6 bases for J; bases not matched to a gene: 15. The CDR3 covers 19 residues. CDR3 residues: CASSQAGLASLSSAGELFF. The DNA for the CDR3 is TGCGCCAGCAGCCAAGCCGGACTAGCGTCGTTGTCATCTGCCGGGGAGCTGTTTTTT.

This sequence joins TRBV27 and TRBJ2-3, with TRBD2 matching 8 bases. The CDR3 is made up of 15 amino acids. Germline loops: CDR1 MNHEY, CDR2 SMNVEV (reference sequence). V was clipped by 9 bases and J by 4 bases; unmatched bases: 12. The CDR3 DNA follows: TGTGCCAGTAGGTTCCGGGGGGGCCCGTCAGATACGCAGTATTTT. Translation: CASRFRGGPSDTQYF.

The chain employs TRBV6-1 and TRBJ2-1; TRBD1 matches at 10 bases. Germline V gives CDR1 MNHNS, CDR2 SASEGT. The CDR3 totals 17 residues. V dropped 1 base and J dropped 3; count of bases not matched to a gene: 6. The chain's CDR3 is CASSEVAGQGFYNEQFF. CDR3 DNA: TGTGCCAGCAGTGAAGTTGCGGGACAGGGGTTCTACAATGAGCAGTTCTTC.

This CDR3 is CASSENEGLAVYNEQFF. The CDR3 DNA reads as TGTGCCAGTAGTGAGAATGAAGGACTAGCGGTATACAATGAGCAGTTCTTC. This rearrangement joins TRBV19 to TRBJ2-1, with 10 nucleotides matching TRBD2. Looked up from germline, CDR1 is LNHDA and CDR2 is SQIVND (reference sequence). J gave up 4 bases and V 5 bases, and 11 bases lay outside the gene matches. The CDR3 has 17 residues. Full variable domain (outside the CDR3, taken from reference TRBV19 and TRBJ2-1): DGGITQSPKYLFRKEGQNVTLSCEQNLNHDAMYWYRQDPGQGLRLIYYSQIVNDFQKGDIAEGYSVSREKKESFPLTVTSAQKNPTAFYLCASSENEGLAVYNEQFFGPGTRLTVL.

The chain employs TRBV6-4 and TRBJ2-1; D not certain. Germline V lookup: CDR1 MRHNA, CDR2 SNTAGT. The CDR3 length is 12 residues. The V and J ends lost 2 bases and 6 bases respectively, with 5 bases between them. This chain's CDR3 is CASSDPGNEQFF. CDR3 DNA: TGTGCCAGCAGTGACCCAGGCAATGAGCAGTTCTTC.

This clone was observed once. This chain links TRBV4-1 with TRBJ2-4; D uncertain. CDR1 and CDR2 (germline): MGHRA, YSYEKL. CDR3 size: 18 residues. Trimming removed 0 bases at V and 0 bases at J, with 15 bases between. The CDR3 here is CASSQDWLGMGAKNIQYF. The CDR3 bases are TGCGCCAGCAGCCAAGATTGGTTGGGTATGGGAGCCAAAAACATTCAGTACTTC.

The CDR3 loop is CASSSGRLSYNEQFF. CDR3 DNA: TGTGCCAGCAGCTCCGGGAGGCTCTCCTACAATGAGCAGTTCTTC. The chain employs TRBV27 and TRBJ2-1, with 7 positions matching TRBD2. Per the germline V gene, CDR1 is MNHEY and CDR2 is SMNVEV (reference sequence). There are 15 residues in the CDR3. The junction had 5 bases not matched to a gene; V was cut back by 6 bases and J by 0 bases.

This sequence joins TRBV7-6 and TRBJ1-5; D not resolved. Germline values: CDR1 SGHVS, CDR2 FNYEAQ. The CDR3 has 16 residues. The V end was cut by 5 bases, the J end by 2 bases, with 16 bases between. CDR3 sequence reads: CASSPIVGNGNQPQHF. Written as DNA, the CDR3 is TGTGCCAGCAGCCCGATAGTGGGGAACGGCAATCAGCCCCAGCATTTT.

The J gene is TRBJ1-1, the V gene TRBV10-3; 8 nucleotides agree with TRBD1. CDR3 size: 16 residues. Germline V gives CDR1 ENHRY, CDR2 SYGVKD. Trimming removed 10 bases from V and 0 bases from J; junction bases left unmatched: 13. Here the CDR3 reads CATQSETGGVNTEAFF. CDR3 sequence (DNA): TGTGCCACCCAATCGGAAACAGGGGGGGTGAACACTGAAGCTTTCTTT.